This entry describes one T cell receptor (beta chain). Its antigen is still unknown. The sample originates from a study of vaccination and CD4 T cells after COVID-19. Overall study: A CEFX pool, an HIV-1 Nef pool, or no peptide went to control cultures.

Germline CDR1 and CDR2: LNHDA and SQIVND (reference sequence). The CDR3 loop spans 13 amino acids. The ends lost 8 bases at V and 4 bases at J; junction bases unmatched: 7. As for treatment: roughly 10-day PBMC culture with coronavirus spike peptide pools or control peptides (ViraFEST assay). Peptide pools at 9.5 to 10 ug/ml, together with 7.5 to 10 IU/ml IL-2, were added to cultures of approximately 1.9 million PBMCs per well. The Oncomine TCR Beta short-read assay was what sequenced the DNA obtained from cultured CD4+ T cells. Cultures of CD4+ T cells served as the source for extracting genomic DNA. Each CDR3 protein gets one entry after TCRdb re-called the PCR reads with MiXCR. The sample has about 9,700 distinct CDR3 sequences; about two thirds are singletons.

The TCR was taken from a human donor who had recovered from COVID-19. The V gene is TRBV19, the J gene TRBJ1-2, with 7 bases matching TRBD1. The sample comprised CD4+ T cells from blood, cultured in vitro. The CDR3 loop is CASGAWDSYGYTF. The CDR3 region has the DNA TGTGCCAGTGGGGCTTGGGACAGCTATGGCTACACCTTC.